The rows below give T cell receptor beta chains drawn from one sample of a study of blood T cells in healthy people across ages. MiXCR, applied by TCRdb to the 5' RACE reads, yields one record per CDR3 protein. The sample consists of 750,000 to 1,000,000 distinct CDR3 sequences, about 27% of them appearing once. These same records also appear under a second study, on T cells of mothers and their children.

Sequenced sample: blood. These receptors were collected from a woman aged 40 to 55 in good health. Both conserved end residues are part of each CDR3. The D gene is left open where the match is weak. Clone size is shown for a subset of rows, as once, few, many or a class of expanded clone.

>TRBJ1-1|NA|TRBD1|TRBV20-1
CSARTGTGYSEAFF
TGCAGTGCTAGAACCGGGACAGGCTACAGTGAAGCTTTCTTT
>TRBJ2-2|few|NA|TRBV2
CASRAYANTGELFF
TGTGCCAGCAGAGCATACGCGAACACCGGGGAGCTGTTTTTT
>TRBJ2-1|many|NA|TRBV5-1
CASSESLREQFF
TGCGCCAGCAGCGAATCCTTACGGGAGCAGTTCTTC
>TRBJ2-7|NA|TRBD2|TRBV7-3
CASSLLPSGGAMNEQYF
TGTGCCAGCAGCTTATTGCCCAGCGGGGGGGCAATGAACGAGCAGTACTTC
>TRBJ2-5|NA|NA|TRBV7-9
CASGLIEGPPGTQYF
TGTGCCAGCGGCTTAATTGAGGGGCCCCCTGGGACCCAGTACTTC
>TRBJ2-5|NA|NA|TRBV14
CASSYLDARNEQYF
TGTGCCAGCAGCTACCTCGATGCGAGGAATGAGCAGTACTTC
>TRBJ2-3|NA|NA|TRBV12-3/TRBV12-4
CASSLERSSNQPQYF
TGTGCCAGCAGTTTGGAACGGTCTAGCAATCAGCCCCAGTATTTT
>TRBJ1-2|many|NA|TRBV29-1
CSVESEAPAYGYTF
TGCAGCGTTGAATCTGAGGCCCCGGCCTATGGCTACACCTTC
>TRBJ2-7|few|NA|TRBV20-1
CSARGGTGGVQYF
TGCAGTGCTAGAGGAGGGACTGGTGGCGTGCAGTACTTC
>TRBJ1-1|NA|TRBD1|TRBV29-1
CSVRGGDRAFIAGAFF
TGCAGCGTTCGAGGGGGGGACAGGGCCTTCATTGCGGGAGCTTTCTTT
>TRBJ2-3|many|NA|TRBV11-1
CASSVRGPVADTQYF
TGTGCCAGCAGCGTCCGGGGTCCGGTGGCAGATACGCAGTATTTT
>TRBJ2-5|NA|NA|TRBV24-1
CATSDFLGGETQYF
TGTGCCACCAGTGACTTCTTGGGTGGAGAGACCCAGTACTTC
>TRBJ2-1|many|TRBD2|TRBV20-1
CSASSGGIYNEQFF
TGCAGTGCTAGTAGCGGGGGCATCTACAATGAGCAGTTCTTC
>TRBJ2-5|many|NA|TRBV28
CASSSRNYETQYF
TGTGCCAGCAGTTCCCGAAATTACGAGACCCAGTACTTC
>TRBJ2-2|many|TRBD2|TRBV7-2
CASSLTSVNTGELFF
TGTGCCAGCAGCTTGACTAGCGTGAACACCGGGGAGCTGTTTTTT
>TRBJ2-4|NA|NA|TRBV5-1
CASSRLAGLKNIQYF
TGCGCCAGCAGCCGACTCGCGGGACTCAAAAACATTCAGTACTTC
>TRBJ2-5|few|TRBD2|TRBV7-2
CAGPGRGYQETQYF
TGTGCCGGCCCAGGGCGGGGGTACCAAGAGACCCAGTACTTC
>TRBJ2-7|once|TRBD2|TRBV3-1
CASSQTSGFYEQYF
TGTGCCAGCAGCCAAACTAGCGGCTTCTACGAGCAGTACTTC
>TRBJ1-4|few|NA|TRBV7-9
CASSLAGGSGEKLFF
TGTGCCAGCAGCTTAGCCGGGGGGAGTGGTGAAAAACTGTTTTTT
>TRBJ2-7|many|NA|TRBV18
CASSPPSWGEPYEQYF
TGTGCCAGCTCACCACCGAGCTGGGGGGAGCCGTACGAGCAGTACTTC
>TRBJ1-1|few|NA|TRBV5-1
CASSLVSGKAEAFF
TGCGCCAGCAGCTTGGTATCGGGAAAGGCTGAAGCTTTCTTT
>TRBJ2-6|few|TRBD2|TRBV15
CATSDNGGGVEESGANVLTF
TGTGCCACCAGCGACAACGGGGGGGGCGTAGAAGAGTCTGGGGCCAACGTCCTGACTTTC
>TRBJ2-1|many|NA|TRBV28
CASLPFRDVYNEQFF
TGTGCCAGCCTTCCGTTTCGAGACGTGTACAATGAGCAGTTCTTC
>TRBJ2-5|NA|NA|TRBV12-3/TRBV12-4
CASSSIGVETQYF
TGTGCCAGCAGTTCCATTGGCGTGGAGACCCAGTACTTC
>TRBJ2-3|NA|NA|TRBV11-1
CASSLSDVSTDTQYF
TGTGCCAGCAGCTTATCGGACGTTAGCACAGATACGCAGTATTTT
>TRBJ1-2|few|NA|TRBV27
CASSMEGCYGYTF
TGTGCCAGCAGTATGGAGGGTTGCTATGGCTACACCTTC
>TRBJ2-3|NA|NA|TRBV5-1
CASSLGPTDTRYF
TGCGCCAGCAGCCTCGGACCCACAGATACGCGGTATTTT
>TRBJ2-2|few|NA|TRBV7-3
CASSLTGRTGELFF
TGTGCCAGCAGCTTAACAGGGCGGACCGGGGAGCTGTTTTTT
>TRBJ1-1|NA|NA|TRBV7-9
CASSWGLPEAFF
TGTGCCAGCAGCTGGGGACTGCCCGAAGCTTTCTTT
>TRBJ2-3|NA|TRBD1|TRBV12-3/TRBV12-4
CASRYTGTGGDTQYF
TGTGCCAGCAGATATACCGGGACAGGGGGAGATACGCAGTATTTT
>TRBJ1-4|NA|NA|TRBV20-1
CSARDPQASPEKLFF
TGCAGTGCTAGAGATCCCCAGGCTAGCCCTGAAAAACTGTTTTTT
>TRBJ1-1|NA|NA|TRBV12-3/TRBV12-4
CANTKAGWTEAFF
TGTGCCAACACGAAGGCAGGATGGACTGAAGCTTTCTTT
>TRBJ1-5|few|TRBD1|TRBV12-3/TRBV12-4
CASSLGTGLLLGKQPQHF
TGTGCCAGCAGTTTAGGGACAGGGCTCCTACTGGGGAAGCAGCCCCAGCATTTT
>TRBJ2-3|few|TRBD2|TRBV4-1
CASSQVLAGVGTDTQYF
TGCGCCAGCAGCCAAGTACTAGCGGGGGTCGGCACAGATACGCAGTATTTT
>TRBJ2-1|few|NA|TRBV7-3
CASSLRGGAIIYNEQFF
TGTGCCAGCAGCTTAAGAGGGGGGGCCATTATCTACAATGAGCAGTTCTTC
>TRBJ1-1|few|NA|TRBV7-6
CASSQSEGTEAFF
TGTGCCAGCAGCCAGTCTGAGGGAACTGAAGCTTTCTTT
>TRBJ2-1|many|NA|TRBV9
CASSPRGSWENEQFF
TGTGCCAGCAGCCCCCGCGGGTCCTGGGAGAATGAGCAGTTCTTC
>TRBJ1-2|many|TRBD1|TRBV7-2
CASSSNRGDYGYTF
TGTGCCAGCAGCTCTAACAGGGGGGACTATGGCTACACCTTC
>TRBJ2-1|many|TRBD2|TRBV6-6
CASSYPTSGGYNEQFF
TGTGCCAGCAGTTATCCGACTAGCGGGGGCTACAATGAGCAGTTCTTC
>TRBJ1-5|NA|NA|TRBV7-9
CASSPGTETRGPQHF
TGTGCCAGCAGCCCCGGGACCGAAACCCGGGGGCCCCAGCATTTT
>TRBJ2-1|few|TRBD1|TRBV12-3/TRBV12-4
CASSLFRDRAPLREQFF
TGTGCCAGCAGTTTATTCAGGGACAGGGCCCCACTTCGTGAGCAGTTCTTC
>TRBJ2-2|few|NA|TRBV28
CASSFAENTGELFF
TGTGCCAGCAGTTTTGCGGAGAACACCGGGGAGCTGTTTTTT
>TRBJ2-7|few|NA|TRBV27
CASSLSWDTYEQYF
TGTGCCAGCAGTTTGAGCTGGGATACCTACGAGCAGTACTTC
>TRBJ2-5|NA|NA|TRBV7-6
CASSGWGLTKETQYF
TGTGCCAGCAGCGGGTGGGGACTCACAAAAGAGACCCAGTACTTC
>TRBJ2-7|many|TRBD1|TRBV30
CAWSKRTGVYEQYF
TGTGCCTGGAGTAAACGGACAGGAGTCTACGAGCAGTACTTC
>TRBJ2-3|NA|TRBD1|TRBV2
CASNGQGMGRDTQYF
TGTGCCAGCAATGGACAGGGAATGGGAAGAGATACGCAGTATTTT
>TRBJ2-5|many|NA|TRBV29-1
CSVGGRSNPPQETQYF
TGCAGCGTTGGGGGCAGGAGTAACCCACCGCAAGAGACCCAGTACTTC
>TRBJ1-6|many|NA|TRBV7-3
CASSLTSMVSPLHF
TGTGCCAGCAGCTTAACTAGTATGGTTTCACCCCTCCACTTT
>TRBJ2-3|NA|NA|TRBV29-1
CSVDGSSDTQYF
TGCAGCGTTGACGGGAGCTCAGATACGCAGTATTTT
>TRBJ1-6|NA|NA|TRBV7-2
CASSLTEGSPLHF
TGTGCCAGCAGCTTAACGGAGGGATCACCCCTCCACTTT
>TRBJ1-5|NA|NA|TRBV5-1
CASSLEGGDQPQHF
TGCGCCAGCAGCTTGGAAGGGGGGGATCAGCCCCAGCATTTT
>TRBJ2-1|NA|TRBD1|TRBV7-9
CAGSLDRGSETQFF
TGTGCCGGCAGCTTGGACAGGGGAAGTGAGACCCAGTTCTTC
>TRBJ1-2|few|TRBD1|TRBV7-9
CASSRDRGRGYGYTF
TGTGCCAGCAGCCGGGACAGGGGGCGAGGCTATGGCTACACCTTC